The 2 T cell receptor beta chains listed next were all sequenced from one sample in a study of molecular identifiers for immune sequencing clone quantification. In TCRdb, the PCR reads were re-called with MiXCR into one record per CDR3 protein. The repertoire holds 20,000 to 30,000 distinct CDR3 sequences, with under 20% as singletons. Specimen: naive CD8+ T cells from blood, with Jurkat cell RNA spiked in. This sample's subset: FACS-sorted CD8+CD4-CCR7+CD45RA+ naive T cells. The receptors here all came from a human donor in good health. Some libraries in this study had Jurkat cell RNA spiked in.

Turning to this clonotype: A much larger clone sits a single nucleotide away, making a read error possible. This chain links TRBV5-1 with TRBJ2-7, with 7 bases fitting TRBD1. V lost 0 bases to trimming and J lost 3 bases; unmatched junction nucleotides: 3. This CDR3 is 14 amino acids long. Per germline, CDR1 SGHRS and CDR2 YFSETQ. The CDR3 bases are TGCGCCAGCAGCTTGGCGACAGGGAACTACGAGCAGTACTTC. Amino acids: CASSLATGNYEQYF. The complete variable domain, with remaining parts taken from reference TRBV5-1 and TRBJ2-7, reads KAGVTQTPRYLIKTRGQQVTLSCSPISGHRSVSWYQQTPGQGLQFLFEYFSETQRNKGNFPGRFSGRQFSNSRSEMNVSTLELGDSALYLCASSLATGNYEQYFGPGTRLTVT.

This clonotype has a count of ten or more. The J gene is TRBJ1-4, the V gene TRBV29-1, with 7 positions matching TRBD1. Germline assignment: CDR1 SQVTM and CDR2 ANQGSEA. This CDR3 is 13 amino acids long. This CDR3 reads CSYRQGLSEKLFF. DNA of the CDR3: TGCAGTTACCGACAGGGTTTAAGTGAAAAACTGTTTTTT. The full variable domain, its missing parts supplied by reference TRBV29-1 and TRBJ1-4, is SAVISQKPSRDICQRGTSLTIQCQVDSQVTMMFWYRQQPGQSLTLIATANQGSEATYESGFVIDKFPISRPNLTFSTLTVSNMSPEDSSIYLCSYRQGLSEKLFFGSGTQLSVL.